This T cell receptor (beta chain) is from a study of OX40 agonist ivuxolimab in advanced cancers. As for this clone: What it binds is unknown.

Only in-frame clones appear in the TCRdb table, and some are missing; sequencing was by immunoSEQ multiplex PCR. The table lists tens of thousands of clones, around 81% of them singletons. Whole-study findings and limits: The study observed clonal expansion of CD4+ and CD8+ blood T cells by week 6 at 0.1 to 3.0 mg/kg.

The sample in question was CD4+ or CD8+ T cells sorted from blood, obtained in a trial of the OX40 agonist ivuxolimab. This TCR was recovered from an adult with an advanced solid tumor such as melanoma, head and neck, liver or kidney cancer.

The CDR3 spells CASSAPEAGVYEQYF. In nucleotides, the CDR3 is TGTGCCAGCAGTGCCCCTGAAGCGGGAGTCTACGAGCAGTACTTC. The chain couples TRBV6-1 to TRBJ2-7; 8 bases agree with TRBD2. With V trimmed by 4 bases and J by 3 bases, 8 bases remained unmatched. Germline V gene sequence: CDR1 MNHNS, CDR2 SASEGT. This CDR3 is 15 amino acids long.